The 10 T cell receptor beta chains presented below share a single source sample, sequenced in a study of blood T cell repertoires in COVID-19. Here immunoSEQ multiplex PCR was the method, and the copy in TCRdb shows in-frame clones only, minus some. The sample gives approximately 670,000 clones, 85% to 90% of which show up once; 0.2% to 0.3% is in the top ten. Sequenced input: peripheral blood. These receptors all come from a young woman with acute or convalescent COVID-19.

The rearrangement joins TRBV10-2 to TRBJ1-1; D is unresolved. The CDR3 length is 11 residues. CDR1 and CDR2 from the germline V gene are WSHSY and SAAADI. V was pared by 5 bases and J by 10 bases, with 11 bases between. The DNA of the CDR3 is TGCGCCAGCAGTCCGAGACAATTAGCTTTCTTT. Its translation: CASSPRQLAFF.

This clone was seen once. The chain employs TRBV6-6 and TRBJ1-5; D is possibly TRBD1 (5 bases). CDR3 size: 13 residues. From germline, CDR1 is MNHNY and CDR2 SVGAGI (reference sequence). Trimming left V 5 bases short and J 3 bases short, with 8 bases between. The CDR3 reads CASSRDYNQPQHF. As DNA, the CDR3 is TGTGCCAGCAGTAGGGACTACAATCAGCCCCAGCATTTT.

The chain is built from TRBV27 and TRBJ2-7; 7 bases fit TRBD1. This CDR3 has 12 amino acids. V was clipped by 6 bases and J by 5 bases; unmatched bases: 4. Germline V gene data show CDR1 as MNHEY and CDR2 as SMNVEV (reference sequence). The DNA for the CDR3 is TGTGCCAGCAGCCTGACAGGGAACGAGCAGTACTTC. As protein: CASSLTGNEQYF.

The rearrangement joins TRBV24-1 to TRBJ1-2, with TRBD1 matching over 7 bases. The germline gives CDR1 KGHDR, CDR2 SFDVKD. This CDR3 contains 15 residues. V lost 3 bases, J lost 6 bases, and 9 bases stayed unmatched. As DNA, the CDR3 is TGTGCCACCAGTGATACGACAGGGACGTTGAATGGCTACACCTTC. Protein product: CATSDTTGTLNGYTF.

This chain links TRBV29-1 with TRBJ1-3; D is unclear. The germline V and J ends were trimmed by 1 base and 0 bases, with 4 bases remaining between them. The CDR3 loop spans 13 amino acids. The germline V gene has CDR1 SQVTM and CDR2 ANQGSEA. The CDR3 region has the DNA TGCAGCGTTGAAGGTCTCTCTGGAAACACCATATATTTT. Protein sequence: CSVEGLSGNTIYF. The full variable domain, with the rest looked up from reference TRBV29-1 and TRBJ1-3, is SAVISQKPSRDICQRGTSLTIQCQVDSQVTMMFWYRQQPGQSLTLIATANQGSEATYESGFVIDKFPISRPNLTFSTLTVSNMSPEDSSIYLCSVEGLSGNTIYFGEGSWLTVV.

The chain uses TRBV24-1 and TRBJ2-5, with 8 bases lining up with TRBD2. The V segment lost 5 bases and the J segment 1 base; nucleotides outside the gene matches: 11. Germline V gene lookup returns CDR1 KGHDR and CDR2 SFDVKD. There are 17 residues in the CDR3. The CDR3 spells CATSAEGGSGTQETQYF. The CDR3, as DNA: TGTGCCACCAGTGCCGAGGGGGGTAGCGGGACCCAAGAGACCCAGTACTTC.

The chain combines TRBV27 with TRBJ1-3; the D gene is possibly TRBD1 (6 bases). The germline V gene encodes CDR1 MNHEY and CDR2 SMNVEV (reference sequence). The ends were cut back, 8 bases at V and 2 bases at J, with 10 bases in the middle. The CDR3 is 13 amino acids. The CDR3 nucleotides are TGTGCCAGCGGGGGACACCCTGGAAACACCATATATTTT. Protein product: CASGGHPGNTIYF.

This chain connects TRBV12-3 or TRBV12-4 to TRBJ1-1; D possibly corresponds to TRBD1 (6 bases). The CDR3 is made up of 12 amino acids. V was cut by 6 bases and J by 10 bases, with 15 bases left in between. Written as DNA, the CDR3 is TGTGCCAGCAGCCGAACAGGGAATCCAGCTTTCTTT. Its protein product is CASSRTGNPAFF.

The V and J genes are TRBV7-9 and TRBJ1-3; D is uncertain. The CDR3 has 15 residues. V shed 1 base and J shed 0 bases, with 7 bases lying between them. Per germline, CDR1 SEHNR and CDR2 FQNEAQ (reference sequence). The DNA for the CDR3 is TGTGCCAGCAGCTTAGGACAAGCCTCTGGAAACACCATATATTTT. It codes for CASSLGQASGNTIYF.

The V call is TRBV6-5, the J call TRBJ2-3; 9 bases are a match to TRBD2. J was trimmed by 5 bases and V by 6 bases; bases with no gene match: 9. The CDR3 is 15 amino acids. Germline V CDR1 and CDR2: MNHEY, SVGAGI. CDR3 nucleotide sequence: TGTGCCAGCAGAACTGGCGGGGGGGCCAAAGATACGCAGTATTTT. The encoded protein is CASRTGGGAKDTQYF.